The rows below give T cell receptor beta chains drawn from one sample of a study of shared clonotypes between healthy human individuals. Sequencing used immunoSEQ multiplex PCR; TCRdb keeps in-frame clones, though not all of them. The sample contains around 1,900,000 clones, 93% of which appear only once. Source material: naive CD8+ T cells from PBMCs. All receptors come from a man between 18 and 35 years old in good health. Some clones in this sample may be carry-over from other donors' samples. Each CDR3 is given with its conserved first and last residue. D genes are given only for firm matches.

CDR3 length,J gene,D gene,V gene,CDR3 protein
12,TRBJ1-3,NA,TRBV7-9,CASSLPRDTIYF
15,TRBJ2-7,NA,TRBV5-1,CASSQVRAGPYEQYF
14,TRBJ2-1,NA,TRBV19,CASTQQGGYNEQFF
15,TRBJ2-2,NA,TRBV29-1,CSVERLQANTGELFF
15,TRBJ2-1,NA,TRBV28,CASSFLALAYNEQFF
16,TRBJ2-2,NA,TRBV5-8,CASSPTRQRDTGELFF
13,TRBJ2-1,TRBD2,TRBV19,CASSSAGGNEQFF
15,TRBJ2-5,TRBD1,TRBV7-9,CASSSLLGQKEPQYF
16,NA,NA,TRBV4-1,CASSQAFPSTTYEQYF
13,TRBJ1-5,NA,TRBV27,CASSLVSSQPQHF
15,TRBJ2-1,NA,TRBV7-2,CASSLLPGSWHEQFF
14,TRBJ2-7,NA,TRBV27,CASSFGGRSREQYF
13,TRBJ2-2,NA,TRBV30,CAWSLGGPGELFF
16,TRBJ2-7,TRBD2,TRBV7-9,CASSFLGTSGSHEQYF
14,TRBJ2-6,NA,TRBV27,CASSPLAGANVLTF
15,TRBJ2-1,NA,TRBV9,CASRGVGADYNEQFF
13,TRBJ2-7,NA,TRBV28,CASSLGFAYEQYF
16,TRBJ2-3,TRBD2,TRBV7-2,CASSFPTSGRADTQYF
15,TRBJ2-7,TRBD1,TRBV28,CASSPMGQGIDEQYF
13,TRBJ2-1,NA,TRBV6-4,CASSDVNYNEQFF
15,TRBJ1-1,NA,TRBV4-2,CASSQGSEGWTEAFF
15,TRBJ2-3,NA,TRBV4-3,CASRSDRYSTDTQYF
16,TRBJ2-5,TRBD1,TRBV4-1,CASSQAPTGVQETQYF
15,TRBJ2-7,NA,TRBV18,CASSPPGEAPYEQYF
13,TRBJ2-5,NA,TRBV6-5,CASRPRWGETQYF
12,TRBJ2-1,NA,TRBV7-9,CASSPTYRVQFF
14,TRBJ2-7,TRBD1,TRBV30,CAWSETGGWSEQYF
13,TRBJ1-2,TRBD1,TRBV28,CASSFGGQSGYTF
13,TRBJ2-2,NA,TRBV9,CASSVNRAGELFF
16,TRBJ1-5,NA,TRBV27,CASSPMGGLSNQPQHF
16,TRBJ2-5,TRBD2,TRBV7-2,CASSLERRGGRETQYF
15,TRBJ1-1,NA,TRBV27,CASSPTGEGNTEAFF
15,TRBJ1-3,TRBD1,TRBV2,CASTGDRGGGNTIYF
16,TRBJ2-2,TRBD2,TRBV10-2,CASSEDSGSWAGELFF
18,TRBJ2-2,TRBD2,TRBV5-1,CASSWEIRLAENTGELFF
15,TRBJ1-1,TRBD1,TRBV9,CASSHRDRDDTEAFF
14,TRBJ1-1,TRBD1,TRBV30,CACLPRDSSTEAFF
17,TRBJ2-3,TRBD2,TRBV2,CARAPRLAGEATDTQYF
17,TRBJ2-3,TRBD2,TRBV4-2,CASSPTQSGRSTDTQYF
15,TRBJ2-3,TRBD2,TRBV10-1,CASRPTSRSTDTQYF
15,TRBJ2-5,TRBD2,TRBV13,CASSSTSGIWETQYF
19,TRBJ2-1,TRBD2,TRBV7-8,CASSLDRLAGGNSNNEQFF
14,TRBJ1-2,TRBD1,TRBV7-3,CASSPGTGGAGYTF